This entry lists 16 T cell receptor beta chains sequenced from one sample in a study of T-cell memory formation after mild COVID-19. MiXCR, applied by TCRdb to the 5' RACE reads, yields one record per CDR3 protein. Of 55,000 to 65,000 distinct CDR3 sequences in the sample, over 7.5% were seen once. Specimen: PBMCs or a T cell subset sorted from them (not recorded which). The receptors were sampled from a man aged 18 to 29 who had mild COVID-19 (a few samples of this study predate the infection). Cell type and time point are not known.

This clonotype has more than one count but fewer than ten. J is TRBJ1-5 and V is TRBV10-3; 8 positions match TRBD1. The CDR3 is 15 amino acids. V gave up 2 bases and J gave up 1 base; unmatched junction bases: 1. From germline, CDR1 is ENHRY and CDR2 SYGVKD. CDR3 DNA sequence: TGTGCCATCAGTGAGCGACAGGGGAGCAATCAGCCCCAGCATTTT. Translation: CAISERQGSNQPQHF.

The chain is built from TRBV19 and TRBJ1-2; D gene unclear. CDR1 and CDR2 from the germline V gene are LNHDA and SQIVND (reference sequence). The CDR3 consists of 14 residues. V was pared by 5 bases and J by 1 base, with 11 bases between. CDR3 nucleotides: TGTGCCAGTAGTTGGGGATCGGGTAACTATGGCTACACCTTC. As protein: CASSWGSGNYGYTF.

This clonotype was detected many times. This chain links TRBV4-3 with TRBJ2-1; D might be TRBD1 (6 bases). This CDR3 is 14 amino acids long. In germline, CDR1 is LGHNA, CDR2 YSLEER. V was cut by 0 bases and J by 4 bases, with 7 bases left in between. The CDR3 loop is CASSQETGYNEQFF. In nucleotides, the CDR3 is TGCGCCAGCAGCCAAGAGACAGGTTACAATGAGCAGTTCTTC.

This clonotype was seen only a few times. The chain uses TRBV5-1 and TRBJ1-5; TRBD1 might be the D (6 bases). This CDR3 comprises 18 residues. Germline CDR1 SGHRS, CDR2 YFSETQ. V shed 0 bases and J shed 8 bases, with 24 bases lying between them. This CDR3 is CASSLAPPDWGREEPQHF. CDR3 DNA sequence: TGCGCCAGCAGCTTGGCCCCCCCCGACTGGGGGCGCGAGGAGCCCCAGCATTTT.

This clonotype was found many times. The chain is built from TRBV11-2 and TRBJ2-7; 8 nucleotides align to TRBD1. The CDR3 is made up of 15 amino acids. From germline, CDR1 is SGHAT and CDR2 FQNNGV. The junction had 11 bases not matched to a gene; V was cut back by 6 bases and J by 4 bases. The CDR3, as DNA: TGTGCCAGCAGGGACGCGAGGACAGGGAATTACGAGCAGTACTTC. Translated, it gives CASRDARTGNYEQYF.

This rearrangement joins TRBV7-2 to TRBJ1-1; D is undetermined. V gave up 6 bases and J gave up 10 bases, with 12 bases separating them. The CDR3 is made up of 11 amino acids. Germline V lookup: CDR1 SGHTA, CDR2 FQGNSA. The CDR3 here is CASSPGVGAFF. In nucleotides, the CDR3 is TGTGCCAGCAGTCCTGGGGTCGGAGCTTTCTTT.

In its sample, this clonotype was seen many times. The chain's CDR3 is CASSLWGWNTEAFF. DNA for the CDR3: TGTGCCAGCAGCTTGTGGGGATGGAACACTGAAGCTTTCTTT. The gene calls are TRBV7-6 and TRBJ1-1; D call uncertain. The CDR3 is made up of 14 amino acids. Germline values: CDR1 SGHVS, CDR2 FNYEAQ. V gave up 3 bases and J gave up 1 base, with 9 bases separating them.

This sequence joins TRBV12-3 or TRBV12-4 and TRBJ1-1, with D possibly matching TRBD1 (6 bases). This CDR3 is built from 14 residues. The V end was cut by 4 bases, the J end by 4 bases, with 13 bases between. The CDR3 nucleotides read TGTGCCAGCAGTTCCCTTGGCAGGGGCACTGAAGCTTTCTTT. The encoded protein is CASSSLGRGTEAFF.

This clonotype was counted a few times. The chain has TRBV5-4 and TRBJ1-3, with a weak D call TRBD1 (5 bases). CDR1 is SGHNT and CDR2 is YYREEE in the germline V gene (reference sequence). The germline V and J ends were trimmed by 0 bases and 7 bases, with 8 bases remaining between them. This CDR3 contains 13 residues. CDR3 residues: CASSLAQGNTIYF. CDR3 coding DNA: TGTGCCAGCAGCTTGGCCCAGGGCAACACCATATATTTT.

This clonotype appeared a few times. This chain joins TRBV6-5 and TRBJ2-1; TRBD1 matches 12 bases. Germline values: CDR1 MNHEY, CDR2 SVGAGI. The ends lost 6 bases at V and 8 bases at J; junction bases unmatched: 11. This CDR3 spans 16 amino acids. CDR3 protein: CASRLGTGGRIYEQFF. In DNA, the CDR3 is TGTGCCAGCAGGCTAGGGACAGGGGGCCGTATCTATGAGCAGTTCTTC.

This chain joins TRBV5-1 and TRBJ1-1; D call uncertain. Trimming removed 0 bases from V and 0 bases from J, with 9 bases in between. CDR3 length equals 15 residues. Germline values: CDR1 SGHRS, CDR2 YFSETQ. CDR3 region: CASSLALNMNTEAFF. The CDR3 DNA is TGCGCCAGCAGCTTGGCCCTCAACATGAACACTGAAGCTTTCTTT. The whole variable domain, remainder taken from reference TRBV5-1 and TRBJ1-1, is KAGVTQTPRYLIKTRGQQVTLSCSPISGHRSVSWYQQTPGQGLQFLFEYFSETQRNKGNFPGRFSGRQFSNSRSEMNVSTLELGDSALYLCASSLALNMNTEAFFGQGTRLTVV.

This clonotype was seen many times. The rearrangement joins TRBV10-3 to TRBJ1-1; D uncertain. This CDR3 is 14 amino acids long. The ends were cut back, 6 bases at V and 3 bases at J, with 14 bases in the middle. CDR1 ENHRY and CDR2 SYGVKD come from the germline V gene. The DNA for the CDR3 is TGTGCCATCAGACGTGACGACCTCTACACTGAAGCTTTCTTT. Protein: CAIRRDDLYTEAFF.

This chain uses TRBV5-1 with TRBJ1-1; TRBD1 is a possible D gene (5 bases). The CDR3 totals 13 residues. Germline CDR1 is SGHRS and CDR2 is YFSETQ. V was clipped by 3 bases and J by 4 bases, with 10 bases between them. CDR3 DNA sequence: TGCGCCAGCAGCTGGGGGGGATCCACTGAAGCTTTCTTT. Amino acid sequence: CASSWGGSTEAFF.

J is TRBJ2-3 and V is TRBV29-1; D not resolved. The V gene lost 1 base and the J gene lost 0 bases, with 14 bases spanning the gap. The CDR3 length is 16 residues. Germline CDR1 and CDR2: SQVTM and ANQGSEA. The CDR3 protein is CSVEGGDTTSTDTQYF. CDR3 DNA sequence: TGCAGCGTTGAAGGCGGTGACACTACTAGCACAGATACGCAGTATTTT.

The V call is TRBV4-1, the J call TRBJ1-1; D gene unclear. The germline V gene encodes CDR1 MGHRA and CDR2 YSYEKL. The CDR3 runs 13 residues. V was trimmed by 6 bases and J by 6 bases, leaving 14 bases between them. The CDR3 DNA is TGCGCCAGCAGTAGTAGGGAAGTTGCTGAAGCTTTCTTT. Translated, it gives CASSSREVAEAFF.

This clonotype was picked up many times. One end of the junction does not line up with germline, which may come from a read error. The genes are TRBV10-3 and TRBJ2-4, with 7 bases lining up with TRBD1. The CDR3 extends over 14 amino acids. Germline V CDR1 and CDR2: ENHRY, SYGVKD. The CDR3, as DNA: TGTGCCATCAGTGAGGGGACAGCCGAAAACATTCAGTACTTC. It translates to CAISEGTAENIQYF.